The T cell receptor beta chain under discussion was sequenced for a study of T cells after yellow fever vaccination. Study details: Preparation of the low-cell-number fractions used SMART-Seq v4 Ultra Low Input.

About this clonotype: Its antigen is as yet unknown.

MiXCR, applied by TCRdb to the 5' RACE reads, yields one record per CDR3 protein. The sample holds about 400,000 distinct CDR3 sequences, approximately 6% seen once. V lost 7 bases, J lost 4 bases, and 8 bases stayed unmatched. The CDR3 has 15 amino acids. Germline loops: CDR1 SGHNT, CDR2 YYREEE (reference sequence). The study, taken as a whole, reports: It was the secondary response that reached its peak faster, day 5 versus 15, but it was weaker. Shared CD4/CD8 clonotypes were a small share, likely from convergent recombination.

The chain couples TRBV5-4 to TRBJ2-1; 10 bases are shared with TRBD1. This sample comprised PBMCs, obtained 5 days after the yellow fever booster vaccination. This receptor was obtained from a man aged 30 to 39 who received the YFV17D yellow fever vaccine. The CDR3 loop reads CASGPGQGGYNEQFF. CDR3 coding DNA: TGTGCCAGCGGCCCTGGACAGGGGGGGTACAATGAGCAGTTCTTC.